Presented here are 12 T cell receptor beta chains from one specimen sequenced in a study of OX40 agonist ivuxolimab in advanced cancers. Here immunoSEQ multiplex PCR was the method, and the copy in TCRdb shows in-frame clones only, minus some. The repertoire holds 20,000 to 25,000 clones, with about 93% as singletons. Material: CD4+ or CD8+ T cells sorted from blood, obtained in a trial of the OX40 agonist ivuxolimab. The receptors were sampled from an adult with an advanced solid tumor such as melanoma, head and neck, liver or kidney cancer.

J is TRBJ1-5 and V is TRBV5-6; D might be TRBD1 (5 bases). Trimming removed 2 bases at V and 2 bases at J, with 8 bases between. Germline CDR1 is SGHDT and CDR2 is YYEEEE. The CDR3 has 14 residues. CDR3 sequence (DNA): TGTGCCAGCAGCTTTCGAGGGGGCAATCAGCCCCAGCATTTT. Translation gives CASSFRGGNQPQHF. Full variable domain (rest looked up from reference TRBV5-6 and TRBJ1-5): DAGVTQSPTHLIKTRGQQVTLRCSPKSGHDTVSWYQQALGQGPQFIFQYYEEEERQRGNFPDRFSGHQFPNYSSELNVNALLLGDSALYLCASSFRGGNQPQHFGDGTRLSIL.

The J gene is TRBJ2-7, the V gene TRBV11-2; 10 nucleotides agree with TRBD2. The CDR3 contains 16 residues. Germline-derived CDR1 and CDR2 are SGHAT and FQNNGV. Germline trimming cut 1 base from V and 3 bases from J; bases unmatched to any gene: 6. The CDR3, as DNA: TGTGCCAGCAGCTTAGTCCTAGCGGGGGATTACTACGAGCAGTACTTC. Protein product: CASSLVLAGDYYEQYF.

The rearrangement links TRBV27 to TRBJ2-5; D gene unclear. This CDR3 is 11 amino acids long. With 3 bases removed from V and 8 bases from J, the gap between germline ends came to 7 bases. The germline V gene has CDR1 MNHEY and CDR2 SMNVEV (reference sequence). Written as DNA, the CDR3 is TGTGCCAGCAGTTTCGGAACAACCCAGTACTTC. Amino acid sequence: CASSFGTTQYF.

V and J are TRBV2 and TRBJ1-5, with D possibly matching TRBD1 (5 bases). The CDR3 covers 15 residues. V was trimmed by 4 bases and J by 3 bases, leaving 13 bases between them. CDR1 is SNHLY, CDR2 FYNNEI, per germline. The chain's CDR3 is CASSALTETNQPQHF. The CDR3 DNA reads TGTGCCAGCAGTGCCCTGACAGAAACCAATCAGCCCCAGCATTTT.

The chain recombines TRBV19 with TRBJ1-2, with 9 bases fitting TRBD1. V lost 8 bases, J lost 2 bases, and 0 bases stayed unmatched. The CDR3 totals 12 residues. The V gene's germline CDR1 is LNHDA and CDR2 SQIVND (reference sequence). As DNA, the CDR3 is TGTGCCAGTGGACAGGGGAACTATGGCTACACCTTC. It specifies CASGQGNYGYTF.

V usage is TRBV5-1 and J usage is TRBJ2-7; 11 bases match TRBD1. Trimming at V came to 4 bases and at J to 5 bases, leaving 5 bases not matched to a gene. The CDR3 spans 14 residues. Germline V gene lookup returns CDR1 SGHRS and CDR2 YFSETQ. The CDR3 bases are TGCGCCAGCAGCCGGACAGGGGGCGCGGACGAGCAGTACTTC. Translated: CASSRTGGADEQYF.

Here the CDR3 DNA reads TGTGCCTGGAGTGATATGCTTAGCCCTGGAAACACCATATATTTT. As protein: CAWSDMLSPGNTIYF. This chain uses TRBV30 with TRBJ1-3; D not certain. Germline V CDR1 and CDR2: GTSNPN, SVGIG (reference sequence). The CDR3 runs to 15 residues. Trimming cost V 1 base and J 2 bases, with 12 bases left between them.

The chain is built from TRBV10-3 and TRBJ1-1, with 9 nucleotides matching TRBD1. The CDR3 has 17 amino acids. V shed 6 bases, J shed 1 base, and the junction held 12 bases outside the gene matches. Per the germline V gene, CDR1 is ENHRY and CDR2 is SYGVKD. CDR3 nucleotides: TGTGCCATCAGGGGACAGGGAGTGGTGGAGGGGAACACTGAAGCTTTCTTT. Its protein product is CAIRGQGVVEGNTEAFF.

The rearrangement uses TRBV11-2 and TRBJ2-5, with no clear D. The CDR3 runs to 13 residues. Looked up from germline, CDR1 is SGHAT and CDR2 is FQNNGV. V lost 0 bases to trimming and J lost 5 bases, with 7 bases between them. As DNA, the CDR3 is TGTGCCAGCAGCTTAGAGGTGGGGGAGACCCAGTACTTC. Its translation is CASSLEVGETQYF.

DNA for the CDR3: TGTGCCAGCAGCACTGATGAGACGGAACTTTACGAGCAGTACTTC. Translated, it gives CASSTDETELYEQYF. The V and J genes are TRBV7-9 and TRBJ2-7; D uncertain. Germline V CDR1 and CDR2: SEHNR, FQNEAQ (reference sequence). The CDR3 is 15 amino acids. V lost 5 bases to trimming and J lost 4 bases, with 18 bases between them.

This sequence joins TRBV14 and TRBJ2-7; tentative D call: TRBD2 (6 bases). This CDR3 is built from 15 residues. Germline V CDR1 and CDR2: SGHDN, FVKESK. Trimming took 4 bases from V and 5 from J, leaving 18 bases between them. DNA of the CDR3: TGTGCCAGCAGCCTACAAGGAGGGAAATGGAACGAGCAGTACTTC. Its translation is CASSLQGGKWNEQYF.

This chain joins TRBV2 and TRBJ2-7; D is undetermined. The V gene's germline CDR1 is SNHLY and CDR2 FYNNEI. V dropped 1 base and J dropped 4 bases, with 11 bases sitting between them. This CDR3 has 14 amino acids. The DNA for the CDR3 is TGTGCCAGCAGTGAAGGTGTGATAACATACGAGCAGTACTTC. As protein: CASSEGVITYEQYF.